The source of this TCR beta chain is a study of beta chain features in type 1 diabetes. General study results and limits: VDJ junctions sequenced from type 1 diabetes patients showed fewer insertions and more deletions.

Reverse transcribing all isolated RNA meant expressed TCRB transcripts were sequenced. The data were produced by immunoSEQ multiplex PCR, yet TCRdb's version contains in-frame clones alone and is incomplete. The sample includes about 900,000 clones, 15% to 20% seen only once; the top ten take about 0.02%. Looked up from germline, CDR1 is SQVTM and CDR2 is ANQGSEA. V lost 3 bases and J 9 bases, leaving 15 bases between the germline ends. The CDR3 runs to 13 residues. To note about this clone: Its target is not known.

The rearrangement links TRBV29-1 to TRBJ1-5, with D hard to call. The TCR sequence derives from a woman younger than 35 in good health. Material for sequencing was naive CD4+ T cells from blood. In nucleotides, the CDR3 is TGCAGCGTTGACGGCGGTCCGGGGAGGCCCCAGCATTTT. The encoded protein is CSVDGGPGRPQHF. The full variable domain, with the rest looked up from reference TRBV29-1 and TRBJ1-5, is SAVISQKPSRDICQRGTSLTIQCQVDSQVTMMFWYRQQPGQSLTLIATANQGSEATYESGFVIDKFPISRPNLTFSTLTVSNMSPEDSSIYLCSVDGGPGRPQHFGDGTRLSIL.